Following are 8 T cell receptor beta chains from one sample sequenced in a study of cytomegalovirus exposure and HLA in healthy donors. In the PCR, 60 Vbeta and 13 Jbeta primers were used. Generated by immunoSEQ multiplex PCR, the TCRdb table keeps only in-frame clones and is missing some. The sample lists over 150,000 clones; roughly 79% were seen once. The sequenced material came from PBMCs. The receptors derive from a male donor in good health and CMV-seronegative.

The J gene is TRBJ2-7, the V gene TRBV7-9; possibly TRBD1 for D (6 bases). Trimming took off 5 bases at V and 2 bases at J, with 16 bases between the two ends. The CDR3 runs to 15 residues. CDR1 is SEHNR, CDR2 FQNEAQ, per germline (reference sequence). The CDR3 DNA follows: TGTGCCAGCAGCCACCGTGGAGGACAGCCCTACGAGCAGTACTTC. Translation: CASSHRGGQPYEQYF.

The chain is built from TRBV9 and TRBJ2-7, with TRBD1 matching over 7 bases. CDR1 and CDR2 (germline): SGDLS, YYNGEE. The CDR3 spans 16 residues. After removal of 0 bases from V and 2 bases from J, the junction contained 8 bases not matched to a gene. CDR3 region: CASSVEKGALTYEQYF. CDR3 DNA: TGTGCCAGCAGCGTAGAGAAGGGGGCGTTGACCTACGAGCAGTACTTC.

The rearrangement links TRBV4-1 to TRBJ1-4; D remains ambiguous. Germline V gives CDR1 MGHRA, CDR2 YSYEKL. The CDR3 runs to 15 residues. V was cut by 0 bases and J by 6 bases, with 11 bases left in between. The CDR3 reads CASSQEEGSHEKLFF. CDR3 coding DNA: TGCGCCAGCAGCCAAGAAGAGGGCTCGCATGAAAAACTGTTTTTT.

V and J are TRBV7-9 and TRBJ2-3; TRBD2 aligns across 12 bases. Trimming took 1 base from V and 8 from J; bases not matched to a gene: 7. Germline lookup yields CDR1 SEHNR and CDR2 FQNEAQ (reference sequence). This CDR3 contains 16 residues. In nucleotides, the CDR3 is TGTGCCAGCAGCTTAGGGTCTAGCGGGGGGGCCGTTACGCAGTATTTT. This translates into CASSLGSSGGAVTQYF.

The chain carries TRBV19 and TRBJ2-3; 8 bases are a match to TRBD1. CDR3 size: 17 residues. V was pared by 4 bases and J by 5 bases, with 14 bases of the junction left unmatched. Germline-derived CDR1 and CDR2 are LNHDA and SQIVND (reference sequence). CDR3 region: CASSRGDRPLGLDTQYF. The CDR3, as DNA: TGTGCCAGTAGTAGGGGGGACAGGCCCCTAGGCTTAGATACGCAGTATTTT.

CDR3 DNA sequence: TGTGCCAGCAGTTACGGAGGGACTGGAAACACCATATATTTT. Translation gives CASSYGGTGNTIYF. This chain joins TRBV6-5 and TRBJ1-3, with no clear D. V lost 2 bases and J lost 2, with 7 bases in between. The CDR3 is 14 residues long. CDR1 and CDR2 from the germline V gene are MNHEY and SVGAGI.

This clone was recorded once. This CDR3 is also generated by other DNA sequences in the sample. J is TRBJ1-6 and V is TRBV5-4, with TRBD1 matching over 7 bases. The germline gives CDR1 SGHNT, CDR2 YYREEE (reference sequence). V trimming: 0 bases; J trimming: 10 bases; junction bases outside the gene matches: 4. This CDR3 is built from 14 residues. The CDR3 reads CASSLGQGGSPLHF. CDR3 DNA: TGTGCCAGCAGCTTGGGGCAAGGGGGCTCACCCCTCCACTTT.

The rearrangement uses TRBV7-2 and TRBJ1-5; weak D call: TRBD1 (5 bases). CDR1 is SGHTA and CDR2 is FQGNSA in the germline V gene. CDR3 size: 13 residues. Trimming shortened V by 2 bases and J by 7 bases, and 9 bases separated the two germline ends. CDR3 protein: CASSLRGKQPQHF. The CDR3 bases are TGTGCCAGCAGCTTACGGGGGAAACAGCCCCAGCATTTT.